Presented here are 21 T cell receptor beta chains from one specimen sequenced in a study of CD4 T cells in relation to SARS-CoV-2 and coronaviruses. Measured with immunoSEQ multiplex PCR; TCRdb has only the in-frame clones, and not every one. The repertoire holds under 25,000 clones, with around 78% as singletons. CD4+ T cells from unexposed donors were obtained before the COVID-19 pandemic (2011-2018). Isolation of CD4+ T cells took place after around eleven days in culture. No antigen has been assigned to these receptors. The specimen sequenced was CD4+ T cells from PBMCs, cultured in vitro. These receptors all stem from a human donor in good health.

V is TRBV7-8 and J is TRBJ2-1; TRBD2 matches 12 bases. From germline, CDR1 is SGHVS and CDR2 FQNEAQ. V shed 3 bases and J 10 bases; nucleotides not matched to a gene: 10. CDR3 length: 16 residues. CDR3 region: CASSFGGGLAGLEQFF. The CDR3 DNA reads as TGTGCCAGCAGCTTCGGAGGGGGACTAGCGGGCCTCGAGCAGTTCTTC.

This clone appeared a single time. DNA of the CDR3: TGTGCCAGCAGTTACCTCGGTGGATCCGGGGCCCAGTACTTC. Amino acids: CASSYLGGSGAQYF. This rearrangement joins TRBV6-2 or TRBV6-3 to TRBJ2-5; D perhaps matches TRBD2 (5 bases). The CDR3 consists of 14 residues. Between the trimmed V and J ends, which lost 2 bases and 9 bases, there was a span of 16 bases. Germline CDR1 is MNHEY and CDR2 is SVGEGT.

Here the CDR3 DNA reads TGTGCCACCAGTGTCGTACTAGCGGGAGGGTCTTCAGATACGCAGTATTTT. Amino acid sequence: CATSVVLAGGSSDTQYF. The V gene is TRBV24-1, the J gene TRBJ2-3, with 13 bases lining up with TRBD2. V gave up 5 bases and J gave up 4 bases; unmatched junction bases: 8. This CDR3 is built from 17 residues. In germline, CDR1 is KGHDR, CDR2 SFDVKD.

The genes are TRBV19 and TRBJ2-4, with 7 nucleotides matching TRBD1. The length of the CDR3 is 17 residues. V shed 5 bases, J shed 2 bases, and the junction held 12 bases outside the gene matches. The germline gives CDR1 LNHDA, CDR2 SQIVND (reference sequence). The CDR3 DNA sequence: TGTGCCAGTAGTTCCTTGGGCAGGGGGTTAACCAAAAACATTCAGTACTTC. Residues: CASSSLGRGLTKNIQYF.

The J gene is TRBJ2-1, the V gene TRBV5-1; D possibly matches TRBD1 or TRBD2 (6 bases each). Trimming cost V 0 bases and J 1 base, with 8 bases left between them. In germline, CDR1 is SGHRS, CDR2 YFSETQ. This CDR3 has 15 residues. CDR3 nucleotide sequence: TGCGCCAGCAGCTTGGAGGGGGGTTCCTACAATGAGCAGTTCTTC. It specifies CASSLEGGSYNEQFF.

The chain joins TRBV27 to TRBJ2-1; 14 bases are shared with TRBD2. This CDR3 contains 18 residues. V was clipped by 5 bases and J by 9 bases; unmatched bases: 15. In germline, CDR1 is MNHEY, CDR2 SMNVEV (reference sequence). In DNA, the CDR3 is TGTGCCAGCAGTCGACTAGCGGGAGGGCTTGATCCAAATTTTGAGCAGTTCTTC. Translated: CASSRLAGGLDPNFEQFF.

This clone was detected only once. The chain carries TRBV30 and TRBJ1-3; D call uncertain. Trimming took 0 bases from V and 0 from J, leaving 3 bases between them. Germline CDR1 GTSNPN, CDR2 SVGIG (reference sequence). The length of the CDR3 is 13 residues. The CDR3 reads CAWSVPSGNTIYF. CDR3 sequence (DNA): TGTGCCTGGAGTGTACCCTCTGGAAACACCATATATTTT.

The V gene is TRBV7-6, the J gene TRBJ1-4; D is uncertain. The CDR3 has 13 amino acids. With 5 bases removed from V and 8 bases from J, the gap between germline ends came to 12 bases. Germline CDR1 SGHVS, CDR2 FNYEAQ. The chain's CDR3 is CASSPRSEEKLFF. The CDR3 DNA reads TGTGCCAGCAGCCCTAGGTCGGAAGAAAAACTGTTTTTT.

This rearrangement joins TRBV5-1 to TRBJ2-5, with TRBD1 matching 12 bases. CDR3 size: 18 residues. Germline values: CDR1 SGHRS, CDR2 YFSETQ. Trimming at V came to 5 bases and at J to 5 bases, leaving 16 bases not matched to a gene. CDR3 in DNA: TGCGCCAGCAGATACCGTATACGGGACAGGGGGCTCGCGGAGACCCAGTACTTC. Translating gives CASRYRIRDRGLAETQYF.

The chain links TRBV2 to TRBJ2-7; perhaps D is TRBD1 or TRBD2 (6 bases each). V lost 8 bases and J 2 bases, leaving 19 bases between the germline ends. This CDR3 contains 15 residues. Germline V gene data show CDR1 as SNHLY and CDR2 as FYNNEI. CDR3 sequence reads: CASGGRGLATYEQYF. The CDR3 DNA reads TGTGCCAGCGGGGGGCGGGGACTCGCTACCTACGAGCAGTACTTC.

The chain recombines TRBV27 with TRBJ2-1, with D perhaps matching TRBD1 (6 bases). The V gene lost 5 bases and the J gene lost 2 bases, with 16 bases spanning the gap. The CDR3 contains 16 residues. Germline assignment: CDR1 MNHEY and CDR2 SMNVEV (reference sequence). The CDR3 spells CASSRRADSPYNEQFF. CDR3 coding DNA: TGTGCCAGCAGTCGCCGCGCGGACAGTCCCTACAATGAGCAGTTCTTC.

This chain joins TRBV6-2 or TRBV6-3 and TRBJ2-7; unclear D gene. The V end lost 2 bases, the J end lost 3 bases, and 11 bases lay between the germline ends. The CDR3 length is 14 residues. The V gene's germline CDR1 is MNHEY and CDR2 SVGEGT. In DNA form, the CDR3 reads TGTGCCAGCAGTTACGCAGGCTTAATCTACGAGCAGTACTTC. Amino acids: CASSYAGLIYEQYF.

This clone was counted once. The genes are TRBV9 and TRBJ2-5; D may correspond to TRBD1 or TRBD2 (8 bases each). The germline V gene has CDR1 SGDLS and CDR2 YYNGEE. The V end was cut by 1 base, the J end by 2 bases, with 21 bases between. CDR3 length: 18 amino acids. For the CDR3, the DNA is TGTGCCAGCAGCGTATTCGGGGGGGGGACAGGTGTACAAGAGACCCAGTACTTC. The encoded protein is CASSVFGGGTGVQETQYF.

The chain employs TRBV28 and TRBJ1-3; D is unresolved. Between the trimmed V and J ends, which lost 2 bases and 4 bases, there was a span of 15 bases. CDR1 and CDR2 from the germline V gene are MDHEN and SYDVKM. The CDR3 has 16 amino acids. For the CDR3, the DNA is TGTGCCAGCAGTTTAATGGCAGATAGCGTGGGAAACACCATATATTTT. Translating it yields CASSLMADSVGNTIYF.

V gene TRBV12-3 or TRBV12-4 combines with J gene TRBJ2-7; tentative D call: TRBD2 (5 bases). Trimming left V 10 bases short and J 4 bases short, with 14 bases between. The CDR3 sequence is 12 residues long. The CDR3: CAISLGRYEQYF. The DNA of the CDR3 is TGTGCCATTTCACTAGGACGGTACGAGCAGTACTTC.

This chain connects TRBV30 to TRBJ1-1; TRBD1 matches at 7 bases. The junction had 6 bases not matched to a gene; V was cut back by 1 base and J by 4 bases. Germline V gives CDR1 GTSNPN, CDR2 SVGIG (reference sequence). There are 14 residues in the CDR3. This CDR3 reads CAWSGGTASTEAFF. The CDR3 DNA is TGTGCCTGGAGTGGGGGGACAGCTTCCACTGAAGCTTTCTTT.

The rearrangement links TRBV9 to TRBJ2-1; TRBD2 agrees at 7 bases. V trimming: 3 bases; J trimming: 0 bases; junction bases outside the gene matches: 6. This CDR3 comprises 16 residues. Germline V gives CDR1 SGDLS, CDR2 YYNGEE. The DNA for the CDR3 is TGTGCCAGCAGCGCCGGAGCGGGATACTCCTACAATGAGCAGTTCTTC. Protein product: CASSAGAGYSYNEQFF.

The chain has TRBV20-1 and TRBJ2-7; D possibly uses TRBD1 or TRBD2 (5 bases each). The CDR3 loop spans 11 amino acids. Germline V gives CDR1 DFQATT, CDR2 SNEGSKA (reference sequence). Trimming cost V 3 bases and J 10 bases, with 13 bases left between them. The CDR3 DNA reads as TGCAGTGCTAGGGGGGAAATCTTTCAGTACTTC. This encodes CSARGEIFQYF.

The gene calls are TRBV9 and TRBJ2-1; 7 bases line up with TRBD1. J gave up 7 bases and V 0 bases, and 7 bases lay outside the gene matches. The CDR3 consists of 15 residues. Germline V lookup: CDR1 SGDLS, CDR2 YYNGEE. The CDR3 sequence is CASSVAVQGWNEQFF. Written as DNA, the CDR3 is TGTGCCAGCAGCGTAGCAGTACAGGGGTGGAATGAGCAGTTCTTC.

The chain recombines TRBV12-5 with TRBJ1-1; no definite D call. CDR3 length equals 16 residues. V dropped 0 bases and J dropped 1 base, with 12 bases sitting between them. Per germline, CDR1 LGHNT and CDR2 FRNRAP. CDR3 loop: CASGLVPGAKNTEAFF. DNA of the CDR3: TGTGCTAGTGGTTTGGTGCCGGGAGCGAAGAACACTGAAGCTTTCTTT.

This clone was found once. This chain links TRBV6-6 with TRBJ1-6; D is unclear. The V and J ends lost 6 bases and 9 bases respectively, with 15 bases between them. This CDR3 contains 14 residues. Germline CDR1 reads MNHNY; CDR2 reads SVGAGI (reference sequence). CDR3 sequence: CASSPRQAGSPLHF. CDR3 DNA: TGTGCCAGCAGCCCCAGGCAGGCAGGTTCACCCCTCCACTTT.